This T cell receptor beta chain was sequenced in a study of regulatory T cells in long-lasting Graves disease. To make TCR beta libraries, researchers used iRepertoire HTBI primers and Arm-PCR of CDR3 regions. TCRdb reanalysed the multiplex PCR reads using MiXCR and keeps one entry per CDR3 protein. The sample lists around 450,000 distinct CDR3 sequences, 20% to 25% seen once, with around 7% in the top ten. Time point reported: persistent/refractory GD, antithyroid drugs over 5 years with positive TRAb. PBMC-derived RNA was used for the TCR library. The V and J ends lost 0 bases and 7 bases, in that order; junction bases with no gene match: 7. The CDR3 has 17 residues. Germline V CDR1 and CDR2: LGHNA, YSLEER.

The input for sequencing was peripheral blood mononuclear cells (PBMCs), taken when the disease was refractory, from a patient treated with antithyroid drugs. The sequence came from a female donor with Graves disease. This chain joins TRBV4-3 and TRBJ2-1; 12 positions agree with TRBD2. CDR3 region: CASSQDSLAGGRNEQFF. As DNA, the CDR3 is TGCGCCAGCAGCCAAGATTCTCTAGCGGGAGGGAGAAATGAGCAGTTCTTC.